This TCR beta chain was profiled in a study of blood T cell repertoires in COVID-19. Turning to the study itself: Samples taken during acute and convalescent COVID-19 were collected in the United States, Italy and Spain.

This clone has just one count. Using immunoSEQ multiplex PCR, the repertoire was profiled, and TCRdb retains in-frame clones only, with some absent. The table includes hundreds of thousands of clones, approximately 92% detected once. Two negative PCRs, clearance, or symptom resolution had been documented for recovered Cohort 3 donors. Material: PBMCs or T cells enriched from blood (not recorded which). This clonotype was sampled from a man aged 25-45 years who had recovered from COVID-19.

CDR3 sequence reads: CASSIVRGMGNQPQHF. The CDR3 DNA sequence: TGTGCCAGTAGTATAGTTAGGGGCATGGGCAATCAGCCCCAGCATTTT. V is TRBV19 and J is TRBJ1-5; a weak D match, TRBD1 (5 bases). V was cut by 1 base and J by 2 bases, with 12 bases left in between. Germline V gene data show CDR1 as LNHDA and CDR2 as SQIVND (reference sequence). The CDR3 consists of 16 residues.